These T cell receptor beta chains were read from a single sample in a study of TIL therapy for anti-PD-1-resistant metastatic lung cancer. Method: immunoSEQ multiplex PCR; TCRdb's copy keeps in-frame clones and lacks some. The table has approximately 92,000 clones, about two thirds seen once. The sample consisted of tumor tissue, taken at baseline. These receptors all stem from a person between 25 and 79 years old with non-small cell lung cancer. The CDR3 runs from the conserved cysteine through the conserved F or W. A D gene is named only where the DNA matches it firmly. Rows give clone size only sometimes, using once, few, many, or a class for an expanded clone.

clone_size j_call v_call d_call cdr3_aa cdr3_nt
. TRBJ1-2 TRBV24-1 . CATSGQSYGYTF TGTGCCACCAGTGGTCAAAGTTATGGCTACACCTTC
once TRBJ1-2 TRBV10-2 . CASSESLAVATF TGCGCCAGCAGTGAGTCGCTGGCAGTCGCTACCTTC
. TRBJ2-2 TRBV6-2/TRBV6-3 . CASSMGTANTGELFF TGTGCCAGCAGTATGGGGACTGCGAACACCGGGGAGCTGTTTTTT
. TRBJ2-7 TRBV7-8 . CASSLSGRTTGEQYF TGTGCCAGCAGCTTAAGCGGTCGAACCACTGGTGAGCAGTACTTC
. TRBJ2-5 TRBV9 . CASSPLGGTQETQYF TGTGCCAGCAGCCCTCTCGGGGGCACCCAAGAGACCCAGTACTTC
. TRBJ2-3 TRBV6-5 TRBD1 CASSYDGGQGTDTQYF TGTGCCAGCAGTTACGACGGGGGACAGGGAACAGATACGCAGTATTTT
. TRBJ2-5 TRBV9 . CASSLNSGTQYF TGTGCCAGCAGCCTTAACTCTGGGACCCAGTACTTC
. TRBJ2-6 TRBV15 . CATSGVGVSGANVLTF TGTGCCACCAGCGGGGTGGGGGTTTCTGGGGCCAACGTCCTGACTTTC
. TRBJ2-1 TRBV23-1 TRBD2 CATLHRASGSTEQFF TGCGCCACCTTGCACAGGGCTAGCGGGAGTACTGAGCAGTTCTTC
. TRBJ1-5 TRBV4-2 TRBD1 CASSQATQGFQPQHF TGTGCCAGCAGCCAAGCAACACAGGGGTTTCAGCCCCAGCATTTT
. TRBJ2-3 TRBV5-4 TRBD2 CASSPGGLAGGKDTQYF TGTGCCAGCAGCCCCGGGGGACTAGCGGGAGGAAAAGATACGCAGTATTTT
. TRBJ2-2 TRBV18 TRBD2 CASSPDGRASGELFF TGTGCCAGCTCACCTGACGGGAGGGCCTCCGGGGAGCTGTTTTTT
. TRBJ1-2 TRBV3-1/TRBV3-2 . CASSQGVGGRWNYGYTF TGTGCCAGCAGCCAAGGAGTCGGCGGTCGATGGAACTATGGCTACACCTTC
. TRBJ2-1 TRBV6-4 . CASSDVVAGEQFF TGTGCCAGCAGTGATGTAGTGGCGGGGGAGCAGTTCTTC
once TRBJ2-3 TRBV11-2 . CASRHLRQLTDTQYF TGTGCCAGCAGACATTTAAGGCAGCTCACAGATACGCAGTATTTT
. TRBJ1-5 TRBV7-2 TRBD1 CASSLGGQGMGQPQHF TGTGCCAGCAGCTTAGGAGGACAGGGAATGGGTCAGCCCCAGCATTTT
. TRBJ2-5 TRBV24-1 . CATSAGPETQYF TGTGCCACCAGTGCCGGGCCGGAGACCCAGTACTTC
medium-sized TRBJ2-6 TRBV16 . CASSQFASPGANVLTF TGTGCCAGCAGCCAATTCGCTAGCCCTGGGGCCAACGTCCTGACTTTC
few TRBJ1-5 TRBV3-1/TRBV3-2 . CASSQGLRTDRRKEGEQPQHF TGTGCCAGCAGCCAAGGCCTAAGGACAGATCGTCGCAAAGAAGGCGAACAGCCCCAGCATTTT
. TRBJ2-5 TRBV10-3 TRBD2 CAISESTSGRRETQYF TGTGCCATCAGTGAGTCTACTAGCGGGAGGAGGGAGACCCAGTACTTC
. TRBJ2-1 TRBV5-4 TRBD2 CASSLRLAGGNEQFF TGTGCCAGCAGCTTGAGACTAGCGGGAGGCAATGAGCAGTTCTTC
. TRBJ2-5 TRBV18 . CASSPPEGKETQYF TGTGCCAGCTCACCACCGGAAGGGAAAGAGACCCAGTACTTC
many TRBJ1-1 TRBV24-1 . CATSETGYTEAFF TGTGCCACCAGTGAAACAGGGTACACTGAAGCTTTCTTT
. TRBJ2-3 TRBV21-1 . CASSLRDLLACREDTQYF TGTGCCAGCAGCCTCCGGGACCTACTAGCGTGTAGGGAAGATACGCAGTATTTT
. TRBJ1-1 TRBV29-1 TRBD1 CSVRQGNTEAFF TGCAGCGTTAGACAGGGGAACACTGAAGCTTTCTTT
. TRBJ2-7 TRBV5-6 . CASSRARYEQYF TGTGCCAGCAGCCGCGCCCGGTACGAGCAGTACTTC
. TRBJ1-5 TRBV28 . CASSPLGVGSNQPQHF TGTGCCAGCAGTCCTCTGGGGGTAGGGTCCAATCAGCCCCAGCATTTT
. TRBJ2-1 TRBV7-2 . CASSWPPSGYQFF TGTGCCAGCAGCTGGCCACCCAGCGGTTATCAGTTCTTC
. TRBJ1-1 TRBV30 . CAWNTGSEAFF TGTGCCTGGAATACCGGCAGTGAAGCTTTCTTT
few TRBJ2-1 TRBV6-5 TRBD1 CASSYGTGYDEQFF TGTGCCAGCAGTTACGGGACAGGGTACGATGAGCAGTTCTTC
. TRBJ1-3 TRBV18 TRBD1 CASSPGTDTMRSSGNTIYF TGTGCCAGCTCACCAGGGACAGATACAATGAGGTCGTCTGGAAACACCATATATTTT
. TRBJ2-1 TRBV28 . CASSEPVGLSYNEQFF TGTGCCAGCAGTGAACCGGTGGGATTATCCTACAATGAGCAGTTCTTC
. TRBJ2-1 TRBV5-6 TRBD1 CASSPDRGLGNEQFF TGTGCCAGCAGCCCGGACAGGGGATTAGGGAATGAGCAGTTCTTC
few TRBJ1-1 TRBV18 . CASSPPGLGGTEAFF TGTGCCAGCTCACCACCAGGGCTCGGAGGGACTGAAGCTTTCTTT
once TRBJ2-4 TRBV6-8 TRBD1 CASNFKGQGPIEAKNIQYF TGTGCCAGCAATTTTAAGGGACAGGGACCGATAGAAGCCAAAAACATTCAGTACTTC
. TRBJ1-2 TRBV6-5 TRBD1 CASSYSTGGIGYTF TGTGCCAGCAGTTACTCGACAGGGGGGATTGGCTACACCTTC
. TRBJ2-7 TRBV7-2 TRBD2 CASSLVVAGGSIEQYF TGTGCCAGCAGCTTAGTGGTAGCGGGAGGGAGTATCGAGCAGTACTTC
. TRBJ2-1 TRBV27 TRBD2 CASSSRGLAGNNEQFF TGTGCCAGCAGTTCCAGGGGACTAGCGGGAAACAATGAGCAGTTCTTC
. TRBJ2-3 TRBV15 . CATSRDQNTQYF TGTGCCACCAGCAGAGATCAGAATACGCAGTATTTT
. TRBJ2-1 TRBV23-1 TRBD1 CASGRDRGSDEQFF TGCGCCAGCGGCCGGGACAGGGGGTCCGATGAGCAGTTCTTC
once TRBJ2-4 TRBV5-1 . CASSLELAKNIQYF TGCGCCAGCAGCTTGGAGCTAGCCAAAAACATTCAGTACTTC
few TRBJ1-4 TRBV28 . CASSTTLKLFF TGTGCCAGCAGTACGACTCTGAAACTGTTTTTT
many TRBJ2-5 TRBV11-2 . CASSLNPGTETQYF TGTGCCAGCAGCTTAAACCCGGGGACCGAGACCCAGTACTTC
. TRBJ2-3 TRBV2 . CASRVSKDTQYF TGTGCCAGTAGAGTGAGTAAGGATACGCAGTATTTT
. TRBJ2-3 TRBV7-2 TRBD1 CASRLRDRASTDTQYF TGTGCCAGCAGGCTCAGGGACAGAGCTAGCACAGATACGCAGTATTTT
. TRBJ2-5 TRBV7-3 TRBD1 CASSRDRQETQYF TGTGCCAGCAGCCGGGACAGGCAAGAGACCCAGTACTTC
once TRBJ1-1 TRBV6-5 . CASRSTGDPEAFF TGTGCCAGCAGGTCGACAGGCGACCCTGAAGCTTTCTTT
. TRBJ2-5 TRBV6-2/TRBV6-3 . CASSPTTGFQETQYF TGTGCCAGCAGTCCCACGACAGGTTTCCAAGAGACCCAGTACTTC
many TRBJ2-5 TRBV3-1/TRBV3-2 TRBD2 CASSQAAGAPRTQYF TGTGCCAGCAGTCAGGCAGCGGGGGCACCTCGGACCCAGTACTTC
. TRBJ1-1 TRBV6-5 TRBD1 CASSTGTGGPEAFF TGTGCCAGCAGTACCGGGACAGGGGGCCCTGAAGCTTTCTTT
. TRBJ2-1 TRBV9 . CASSPRLGAVYNEQFF TGTGCCAGCAGCCCCCGTCTTGGAGCGGTCTACAATGAGCAGTTCTTC
. TRBJ2-7 TRBV15 TRBD2 CATGWDYPYEQYF TGTGCCACCGGCTGGGACTACCCCTACGAGCAGTACTTC